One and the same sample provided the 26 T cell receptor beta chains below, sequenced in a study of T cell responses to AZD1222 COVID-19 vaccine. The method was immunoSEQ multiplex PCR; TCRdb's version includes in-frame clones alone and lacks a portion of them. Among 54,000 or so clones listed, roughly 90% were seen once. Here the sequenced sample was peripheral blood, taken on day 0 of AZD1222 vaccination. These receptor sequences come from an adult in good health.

Here the CDR3 DNA reads TGCGCCAGCAGCTTGGATCCAGGGGTCTACGAGCAGTACTTC. The encoded protein is CASSLDPGVYEQYF. V is TRBV5-1 and J is TRBJ2-7; a weak D match, TRBD1 (6 bases). V was clipped by 0 bases and J by 3 bases, with 10 bases between them. This CDR3 contains 14 residues. Germline CDR1 SGHRS, CDR2 YFSETQ.

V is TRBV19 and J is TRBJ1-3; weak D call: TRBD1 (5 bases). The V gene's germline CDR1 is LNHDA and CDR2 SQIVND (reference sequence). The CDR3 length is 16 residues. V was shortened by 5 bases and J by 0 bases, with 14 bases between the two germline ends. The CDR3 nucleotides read TGTGCCAGTAGTCTCTCGGGCACAGGCTCTGGAAACACCATATATTTT. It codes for CASSLSGTGSGNTIYF.

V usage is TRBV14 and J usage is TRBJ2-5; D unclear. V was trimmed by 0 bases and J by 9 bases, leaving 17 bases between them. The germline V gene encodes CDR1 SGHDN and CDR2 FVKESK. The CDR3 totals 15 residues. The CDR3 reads CASSQDRITRLAQYF. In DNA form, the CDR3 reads TGTGCCAGCAGCCAAGATCGAATAACGCGGTTGGCCCAGTACTTC.

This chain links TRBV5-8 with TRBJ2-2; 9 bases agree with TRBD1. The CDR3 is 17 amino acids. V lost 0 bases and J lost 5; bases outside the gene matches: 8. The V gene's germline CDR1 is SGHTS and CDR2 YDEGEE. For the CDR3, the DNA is TGTGCCAGCAGCTTGGCACCAGGGACAGGGCGGACCGGGGAGCTGTTTTTT. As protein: CASSLAPGTGRTGELFF.

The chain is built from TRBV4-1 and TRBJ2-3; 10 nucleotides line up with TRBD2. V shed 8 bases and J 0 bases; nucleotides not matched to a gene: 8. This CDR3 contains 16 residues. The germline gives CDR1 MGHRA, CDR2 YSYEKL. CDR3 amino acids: CASGPAGGTSTDTQYF. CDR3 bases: TGCGCCAGCGGTCCAGCGGGAGGGACTAGCACAGATACGCAGTATTTT.

This CDR3 reads CASRLRLGYEQYF. The CDR3 bases are TGCGCCAGCAGACTGAGGTTGGGGTACGAGCAGTACTTC. The chain employs TRBV5-1 and TRBJ2-7; D is unclear. This CDR3 has 13 amino acids. CDR1 SGHRS and CDR2 YFSETQ come from the germline V gene. Trimming shortened V by 5 bases and J by 4 bases, and 13 bases separated the two germline ends.

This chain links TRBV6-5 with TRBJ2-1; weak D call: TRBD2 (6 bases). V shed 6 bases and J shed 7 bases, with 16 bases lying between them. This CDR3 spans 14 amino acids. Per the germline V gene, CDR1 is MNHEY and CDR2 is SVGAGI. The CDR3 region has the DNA TGTGCCAGCAGCGGGGATTATGGGGGGAATGAGCAGTTCTTC. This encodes CASSGDYGGNEQFF.

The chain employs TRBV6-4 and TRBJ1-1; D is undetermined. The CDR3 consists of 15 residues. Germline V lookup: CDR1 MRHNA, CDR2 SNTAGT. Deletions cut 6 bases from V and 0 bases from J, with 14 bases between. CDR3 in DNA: TGTGCCAGCAGGCCTCATTCAGACTTGAACACTGAAGCTTTCTTT. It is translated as CASRPHSDLNTEAFF.

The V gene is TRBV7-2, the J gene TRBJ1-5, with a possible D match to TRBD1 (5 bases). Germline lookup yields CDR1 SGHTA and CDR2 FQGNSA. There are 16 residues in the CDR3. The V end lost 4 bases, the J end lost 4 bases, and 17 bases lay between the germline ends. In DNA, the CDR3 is TGTGCCAGCAGCTATCGGGGCAGGGAAGCTAATCAGCCCCAGCATTTT. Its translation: CASSYRGREANQPQHF.

The CDR3 bases are TGTGCCAGCAGAAGCCCTGGGAGTCTTAGGAACACCGGGGAGCTGTTTTTT. Its protein product is CASRSPGSLRNTGELFF. This chain links TRBV11-2 with TRBJ2-2, with a weak D call TRBD2 (5 bases). Trimming took 6 bases from V and 1 from J, leaving 18 bases between them. Germline CDR1 SGHAT, CDR2 FQNNGV. This CDR3 comprises 17 residues.

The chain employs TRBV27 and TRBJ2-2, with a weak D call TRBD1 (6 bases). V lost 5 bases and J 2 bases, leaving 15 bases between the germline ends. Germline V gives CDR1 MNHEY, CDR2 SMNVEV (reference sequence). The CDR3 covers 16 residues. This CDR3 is CASSRPGTLNTGELFF. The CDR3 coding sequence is TGTGCCAGCAGTCGACCCGGGACATTAAACACCGGGGAGCTGTTTTTT.

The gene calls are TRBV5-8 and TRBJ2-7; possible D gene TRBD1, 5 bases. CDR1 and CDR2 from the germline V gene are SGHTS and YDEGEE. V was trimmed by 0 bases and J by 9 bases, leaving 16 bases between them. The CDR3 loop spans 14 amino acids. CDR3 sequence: CASSLGGSLERQYF. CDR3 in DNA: TGTGCCAGCAGCTTGGGGGGCTCCCTTGAGAGGCAGTACTTC. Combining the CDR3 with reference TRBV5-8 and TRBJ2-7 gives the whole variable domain EAGVTQSPTHLIKTRGQQATLRCSPISGHTSVYWYQQALGLGLQFLLWYDEGEERNRGNFPPRFSGRQFPNYSSELNVNALELEDSALYLCASSLGGSLERQYFGPGTRLTVT.

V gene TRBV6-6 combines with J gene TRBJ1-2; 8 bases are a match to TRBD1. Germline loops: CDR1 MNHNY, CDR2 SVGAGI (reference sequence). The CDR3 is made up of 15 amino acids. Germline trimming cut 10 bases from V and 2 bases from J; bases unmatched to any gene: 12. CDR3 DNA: TGTGCCACGCGGAACGGGGGGACAGGAAACTATGGCTACACCTTC. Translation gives CATRNGGTGNYGYTF.

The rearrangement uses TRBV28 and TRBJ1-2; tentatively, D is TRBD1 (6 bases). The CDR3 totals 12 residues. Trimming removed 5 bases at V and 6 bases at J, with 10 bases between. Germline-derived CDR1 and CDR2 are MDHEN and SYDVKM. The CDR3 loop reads CASSTNRDGYTF. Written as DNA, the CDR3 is TGTGCCAGCAGTACAAACAGGGATGGCTACACCTTC.

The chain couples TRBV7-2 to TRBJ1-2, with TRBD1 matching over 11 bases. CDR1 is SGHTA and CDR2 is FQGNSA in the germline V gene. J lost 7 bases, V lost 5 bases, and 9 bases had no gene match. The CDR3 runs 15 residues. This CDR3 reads CASSLDGQGASGYTF. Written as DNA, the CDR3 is TGTGCCAGCAGCCTAGACGGACAGGGGGCTAGTGGCTACACCTTC.

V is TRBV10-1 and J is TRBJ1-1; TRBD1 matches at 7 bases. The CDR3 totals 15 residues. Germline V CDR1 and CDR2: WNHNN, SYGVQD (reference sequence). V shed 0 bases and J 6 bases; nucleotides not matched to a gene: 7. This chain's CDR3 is CASSESPGGNPEAFF. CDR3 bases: TGCGCCAGCAGTGAGTCGCCAGGGGGTAACCCTGAAGCTTTCTTT.

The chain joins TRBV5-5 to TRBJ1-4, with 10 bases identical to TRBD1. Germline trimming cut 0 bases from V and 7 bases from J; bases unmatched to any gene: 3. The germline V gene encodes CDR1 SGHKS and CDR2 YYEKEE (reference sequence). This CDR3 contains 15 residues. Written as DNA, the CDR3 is TGTGCCAGCAGCTTGGATGGGACAGGGGTTGAAAAACTGTTTTTT. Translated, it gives CASSLDGTGVEKLFF.

CDR3 residues: CASSPMTVNYGYTF. In nucleotides, the CDR3 is TGTGCCAGCTCACCAATGACAGTTAACTATGGCTACACCTTC. This sequence joins TRBV18 and TRBJ1-2; D possibly corresponds to TRBD1 (5 bases). Germline loops: CDR1 KGHSH, CDR2 LQKENI. Trimming took off 2 bases at V and 1 base at J, with 8 bases between the two ends. This CDR3 has 14 residues. Full variable domain (outside the CDR3, taken from reference TRBV18 and TRBJ1-2): NAGVMQNPRHLVRRRGQEARLRCSPMKGHSHVYWYRQLPEEGLKFMVYLQKENIIDESGMPKERFSAEFPKEGPSILRIQQVVRGDSAAYFCASSPMTVNYGYTFGSGTRLTVV.

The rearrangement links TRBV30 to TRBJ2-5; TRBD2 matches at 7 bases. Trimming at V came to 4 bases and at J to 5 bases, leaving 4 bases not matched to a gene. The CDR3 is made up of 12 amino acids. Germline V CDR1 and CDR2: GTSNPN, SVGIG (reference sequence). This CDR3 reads CAWTRAGETQYF. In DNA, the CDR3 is TGTGCCTGGACTCGAGCGGGGGAGACCCAGTACTTC.

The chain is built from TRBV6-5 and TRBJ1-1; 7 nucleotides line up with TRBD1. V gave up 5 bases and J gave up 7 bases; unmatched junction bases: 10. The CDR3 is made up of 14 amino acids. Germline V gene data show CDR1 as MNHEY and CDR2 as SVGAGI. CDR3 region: CASSITGTANEAFF. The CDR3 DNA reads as TGTGCCAGCAGTATTACCGGGACAGCGAATGAAGCTTTCTTT.

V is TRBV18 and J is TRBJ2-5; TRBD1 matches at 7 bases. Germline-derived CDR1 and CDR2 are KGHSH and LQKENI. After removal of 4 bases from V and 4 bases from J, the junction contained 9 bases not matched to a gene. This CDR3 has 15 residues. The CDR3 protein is CASSLGQERLETQYF. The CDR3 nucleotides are TGTGCCAGCTCACTAGGACAGGAGAGATTAGAGACCCAGTACTTC.

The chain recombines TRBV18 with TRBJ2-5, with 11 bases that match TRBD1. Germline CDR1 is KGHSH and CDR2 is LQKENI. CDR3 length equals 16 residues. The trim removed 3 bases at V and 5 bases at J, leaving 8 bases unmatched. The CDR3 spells CASSPKGTGGVETQYF. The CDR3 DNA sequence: TGTGCCAGCTCACCTAAGGGGACAGGGGGAGTGGAGACCCAGTACTTC. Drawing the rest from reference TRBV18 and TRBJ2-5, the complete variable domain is NAGVMQNPRHLVRRRGQEARLRCSPMKGHSHVYWYRQLPEEGLKFMVYLQKENIIDESGMPKERFSAEFPKEGPSILRIQQVVRGDSAAYFCASSPKGTGGVETQYFGPGTRLLVL.

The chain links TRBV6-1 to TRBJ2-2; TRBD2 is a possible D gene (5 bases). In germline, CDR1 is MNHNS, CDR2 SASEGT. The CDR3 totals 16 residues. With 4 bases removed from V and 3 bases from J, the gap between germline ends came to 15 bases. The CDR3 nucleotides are TGTGCCAGCAGTGCGGTGAGGGAGAGGTACACCGGGGAGCTGTTTTTT. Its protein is CASSAVRERYTGELFF.

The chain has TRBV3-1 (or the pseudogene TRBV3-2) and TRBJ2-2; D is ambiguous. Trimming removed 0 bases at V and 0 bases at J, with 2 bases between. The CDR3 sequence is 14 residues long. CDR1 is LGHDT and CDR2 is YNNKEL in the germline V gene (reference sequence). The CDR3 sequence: CASSQEANTGELFF. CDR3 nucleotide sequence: TGTGCCAGCAGCCAAGAGGCGAACACCGGGGAGCTGTTTTTT.

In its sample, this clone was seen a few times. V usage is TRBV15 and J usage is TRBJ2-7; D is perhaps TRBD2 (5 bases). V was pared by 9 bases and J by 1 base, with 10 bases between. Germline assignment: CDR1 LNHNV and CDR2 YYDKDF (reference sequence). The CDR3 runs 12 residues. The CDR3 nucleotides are TGTGCCACGGAGGCTAGTTCCTACGAGCAGTACTTC. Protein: CATEASSYEQYF. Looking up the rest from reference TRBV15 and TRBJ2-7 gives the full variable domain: DAMVIQNPRYQVTQFGKPVTLSCSQTLNHNVMYWYQQKSSQAPKLLFHYYDKDFNNEADTPDNFQSRRPNTSFCFLDIRSPGLGDTAMYLCATEASSYEQYFGPGTRLTVT.

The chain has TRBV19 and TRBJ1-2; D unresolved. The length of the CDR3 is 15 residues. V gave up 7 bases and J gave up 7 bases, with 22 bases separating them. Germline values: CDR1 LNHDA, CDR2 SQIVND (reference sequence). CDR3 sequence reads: CASTQERARSSGYTF. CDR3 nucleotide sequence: TGTGCCAGTACCCAAGAACGGGCGAGGTCGTCTGGCTACACCTTC.